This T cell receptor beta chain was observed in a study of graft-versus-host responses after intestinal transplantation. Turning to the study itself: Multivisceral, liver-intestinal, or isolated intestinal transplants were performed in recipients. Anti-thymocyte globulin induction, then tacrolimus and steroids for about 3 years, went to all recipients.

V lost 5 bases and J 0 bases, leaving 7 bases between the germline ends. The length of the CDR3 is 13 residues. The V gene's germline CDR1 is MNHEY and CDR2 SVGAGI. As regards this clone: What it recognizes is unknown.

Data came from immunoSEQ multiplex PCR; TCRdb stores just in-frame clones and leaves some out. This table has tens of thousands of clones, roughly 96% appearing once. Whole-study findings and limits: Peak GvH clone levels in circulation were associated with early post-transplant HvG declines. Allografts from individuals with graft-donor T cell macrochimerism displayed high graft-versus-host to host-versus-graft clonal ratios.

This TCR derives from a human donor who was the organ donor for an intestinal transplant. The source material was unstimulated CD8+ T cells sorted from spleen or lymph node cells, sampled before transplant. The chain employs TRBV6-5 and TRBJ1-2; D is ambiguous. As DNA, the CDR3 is TGTGCCAGCAGTCCCCGGGCTAACTATGGCTACACCTTC. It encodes CASSPRANYGYTF.